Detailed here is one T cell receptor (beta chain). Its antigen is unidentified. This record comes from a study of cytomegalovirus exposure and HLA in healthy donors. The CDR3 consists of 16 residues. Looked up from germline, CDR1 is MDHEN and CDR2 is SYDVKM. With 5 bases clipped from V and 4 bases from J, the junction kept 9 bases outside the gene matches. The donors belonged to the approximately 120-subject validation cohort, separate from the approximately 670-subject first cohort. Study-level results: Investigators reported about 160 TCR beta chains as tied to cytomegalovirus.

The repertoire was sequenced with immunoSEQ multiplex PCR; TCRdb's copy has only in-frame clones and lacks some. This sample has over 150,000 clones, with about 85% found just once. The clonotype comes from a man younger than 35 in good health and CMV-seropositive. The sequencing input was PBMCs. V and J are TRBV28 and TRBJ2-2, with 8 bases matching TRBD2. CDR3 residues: CASSPLPGGGTGELFF. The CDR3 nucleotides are TGTGCCAGCAGTCCTCTTCCGGGGGGGGGCACCGGGGAGCTGTTTTTT.